Listed below are T cell receptor beta chains from one sample, sequenced in a study of human T cells and chemical hapten exposure. MiXCR, applied by TCRdb to the RACE reads, yields one record per CDR3 protein. The data show more than 150,000 distinct CDR3 sequences, about 22% seen once. The sample in question was whole blood, obtained in connection with sensitization to the hapten diphenylcyclopropenone (DPC). The receptors stem from a woman between 40 and 55 years old with alopecia areata. Some clones in this sample may be carry-over from other donors' samples. Each CDR3 is given with its conserved first and last residue. The D gene is left open where the match is weak. The size field is filled for only some rows; it gives once, few, many or a size class.

TRBJ1-1 TRBV20-1 TRBD1 once CSARAPTGAEAFF TGCAGTGCTAGAGCCCCGACAGGGGCTGAAGCTTTCTTT
TRBJ2-7 TRBV7-8 . few CASSLRLDGYEQYF TGTGCCAGCAGCTTAAGACTAGACGGCTACGAGCAGTACTTC
TRBJ2-3 TRBV7-7 . . CALGGPSTDTQYF TGTGCCCTGGGCGGTCCAAGCACAGATACGCAGTATTTT
TRBJ1-5 TRBV28 . . CASSLGLQPQHF TGTGCCAGCAGTTTAGGCTTGCAGCCCCAGCATTTT
TRBJ1-1 TRBV6-5 . many CASSYQDRSNTEAFF TGTGCCAGCAGTTACCAGGACAGATCGAACACTGAAGCTTTCTTT
TRBJ2-5 TRBV10-3 . . CAISESGVRETQYF TGTGCCATCAGTGAGTCCGGGGTACGAGAGACCCAGTACTTC
TRBJ2-5 TRBV10-3 TRBD1 many CAPDRGGRTGETQYF TGTGCCCCGGACAGGGGCGGCCGTACGGGAGAGACCCAGTACTTC
TRBJ2-7 TRBV27 . . CASSLSPQARYEQYF TGTGCCAGCAGTTTATCCCCCCAGGCCCGCTACGAGCAGTACTTC
TRBJ2-1 TRBV30 TRBD2 . CAWSKGLLAGVMDEQFF TGTGCCTGGAGTAAGGGACTTCTAGCGGGGGTAATGGATGAGCAGTTCTTC
TRBJ2-5 TRBV10-3 . . CAISDETTSRQKTQYF TGTGCCATCAGTGACGAAACGACTAGTAGGCAAAAGACCCAGTACTTC